This T cell receptor (beta chain) came from a study of blood T cell repertoires in COVID-19. Germline values: CDR1 SGDLS, CDR2 YYNGEE. The CDR3 is made up of 12 amino acids. Trimming took off 3 bases at V and 5 bases at J, with 6 bases between the two ends. Repertoires were generated with immunoSEQ multiplex PCR, while TCRdb's copy carries only in-frame clones and drops some. The top ten hold 11% of the sample, which has 200,000 to 250,000 clones, around 90% seen once. This chain uses TRBV9 with TRBJ2-1; the D is unclear. The sample was PBMCs or T cells enriched from blood (not recorded which). This sequence originates from a man aged 25-40 years who had recovered from COVID-19. Here the CDR3 reads CASSATNNEQFF. CDR3 nucleotides: TGTGCCAGCAGCGCCACTAACAATGAGCAGTTCTTC.